This entry lists 30 T cell receptor beta chains sequenced from one sample in a study of HIV-infected patients and healthy controls. Around 450 ng RNA was reverse transcribed with alpha and beta constant-region primers. Using multiplexing indices, alpha and beta chain libraries were generated apart by chain-specific third strand synthesis. TCRdb re-called the 5' RACE reads through MiXCR, storing one row per CDR3 protein. This sample has some 6,600 distinct CDR3 sequences, with 8% to 10% found just once. Antiretroviral therapy had run roughly three months, about 14 weeks, before follow-up blood collection. Whole blood was used without fractionation, so all unsorted peripheral T cells were included. The sample consisted of blood, taken during antiretroviral therapy. The receptors were gathered from an adult with HIV infection.

This clonotype was seen ten or more times. The V and J genes are TRBV2 and TRBJ1-2, with D possibly being TRBD1 (6 bases). CDR1 and CDR2 from the germline V gene are SNHLY and FYNNEI. V was clipped by 8 bases and J by 7 bases, with 14 bases between them. CDR3 length: 12 residues. As DNA, the CDR3 is TGTGCCAGCTCAGGGGAGGGGTCTGGCTACACCTTC. Amino acids: CASSGEGSGYTF.

In this sample, this clonotype is medium-sized. The V and J genes are TRBV9 and TRBJ1-6; possible D gene TRBD1, 6 bases. The CDR3 extends over 17 amino acids. Trimming pared 3 bases from V and 0 bases from J, leaving 13 bases between. Germline V gene lookup returns CDR1 SGDLS and CDR2 YYNGEE. The CDR3 reads CASSEKTGISYNSPLHF. The CDR3 DNA is TGTGCCAGCAGCGAAAAAACAGGGATCTCCTATAATTCACCCCTCCACTTT.

The table lists this clonotype with many counts. J is TRBJ2-1 and V is TRBV15; TRBD2 matches at 10 bases. Unmatched junction bases numbered 8, after V lost 0 bases and J lost 3 bases. Germline CDR1 is LNHNV and CDR2 is YYDKDF (reference sequence). CDR3 length: 18 amino acids. The DNA for the CDR3 is TGTGCCACCAGCAGAGATCAGAGCGGGGGGGCCATCTACAATGAGCAGTTCTTC. It is translated as CATSRDQSGGAIYNEQFF.

This clonotype is labeled as medium-sized (0.01 to 0.1%). The chain employs TRBV7-2 and TRBJ1-2; the D is unclear. The CDR3 consists of 14 residues. Germline V gene sequence: CDR1 SGHTA, CDR2 FQGNSA. V gave up 1 base and J gave up 3 bases, with 9 bases separating them. The CDR3 DNA reads TGTGCCAGCAGCTTAGGCCCGGGATACTATGGCTACACCTTC. Its protein is CASSLGPGYYGYTF.

The chain combines TRBV11-2 with TRBJ2-7; TRBD1 agrees at 7 bases. This CDR3 region has 12 residues. CDR1 is SGHAT, CDR2 FQNNGV, per germline. The junction had 4 bases not matched to a gene; V was cut back by 5 bases and J by 6 bases. CDR3 sequence: CASSDRDREQYF. CDR3 nucleotides: TGTGCCAGCAGCGACAGGGATCGCGAGCAGTACTTC.

In this sample, this clonotype turned up many times. This rearrangement joins TRBV7-9 to TRBJ1-4; D is unresolved. The V gene lost 1 base and the J gene lost 1 base, with 4 bases spanning the gap. Germline V lookup: CDR1 SEHNR, CDR2 FQNEAQ (reference sequence). The CDR3 is 14 residues long. This chain's CDR3 is CASSLGRTNEKLFF. The DNA of the CDR3 is TGTGCCAGCAGCTTAGGGAGAACTAATGAAAAACTGTTTTTT.

In its sample, this clonotype is medium-sized. V usage is TRBV7-9 and J usage is TRBJ1-1; no clear D. The CDR3 consists of 13 residues. V was trimmed by 9 bases and J by 4 bases, leaving 15 bases between them. Germline-derived CDR1 and CDR2 are SEHNR and FQNEAQ (reference sequence). CDR3 sequence reads: CARSLLGGTEAFF. The CDR3 DNA reads TGTGCCAGGAGTCTACTGGGAGGCACTGAAGCTTTCTTT.

The chain uses TRBV29-1 and TRBJ2-1; D uncertain. Trimming stripped 8 bases from V and 5 bases from J, with 13 bases between. The CDR3 has 12 residues. Germline lookup yields CDR1 SQVTM and CDR2 ANQGSEA. CDR3 sequence (DNA): TGCAGCAGTATTGGTACCGACAATGAGCAGTTCTTC. This sequence encodes CSSIGTDNEQFF.

In this sample, this clonotype turned up many times. The V and J genes are TRBV29-1 and TRBJ1-1; 7 bases line up with TRBD1. Trimming at V came to 7 bases and at J to 1 base, leaving 9 bases not matched to a gene. Germline V lookup: CDR1 SQVTM, CDR2 ANQGSEA. This CDR3 is 14 amino acids long. CDR3 nucleotide sequence: TGCAGCGCTGGATTAGGGACAGAGAACACTGAAGCTTTCTTT. Its protein is CSAGLGTENTEAFF.

This clonotype was seen at least ten times. The J gene is TRBJ2-1, the V gene TRBV28; 7 nucleotides line up with TRBD2. Germline lookup yields CDR1 MDHEN and CDR2 SYDVKM. The J segment lost 4 bases and the V segment lost 6 bases, leaving 6 bases of the junction unmatched. This CDR3 has 14 amino acids. CDR3 protein: CASRQTSRYNEQFF. CDR3 coding DNA: TGTGCCAGCAGACAGACTAGCCGTTACAATGAGCAGTTCTTC.

This chain joins TRBV5-1 and TRBJ2-3; D unclear. The CDR3 extends over 15 amino acids. CDR1 is SGHRS, CDR2 YFSETQ, per germline. V lost 0 bases to trimming and J lost 2 bases, with 10 bases between them. The CDR3 bases are TGCGCCAGCAGCTTGGGCAACTCGCACACAGATACGCAGTATTTT. Its translation is CASSLGNSHTDTQYF.

By share, this clonotype ranks as medium-sized. This rearrangement joins TRBV13 to TRBJ1-4; 8 bases map to TRBD1. The junction had 7 bases not matched to a gene; V was cut back by 5 bases and J by 8 bases. The CDR3 length is 14 residues. Looked up from germline, CDR1 is PRHDT and CDR2 is FYEKMQ (reference sequence). CDR3 sequence (DNA): TGTGCCAGCAGCCGAGACAGGGGCGGGGAAAAACTGTTTTTT. Translating gives CASSRDRGGEKLFF.

This clonotype has a count of ten or more. The rearrangement uses TRBV18 and TRBJ2-7, with a tentative D call TRBD1 (6 bases). CDR3 length: 15 residues. V lost 6 bases, J lost 8 bases, and 23 bases lay in between. Germline V gene sequence: CDR1 KGHSH, CDR2 LQKENI. For the CDR3, the DNA is TGTGCCAGCTCGCTAGGACCAGGGGACCGTTATAAGCAGTACTTC. Its protein is CASSLGPGDRYKQYF.

By share, this clonotype counts as medium-sized. The J gene is TRBJ1-1, the V gene TRBV28, with D possibly being TRBD1 (5 bases). Germline loops: CDR1 MDHEN, CDR2 SYDVKM. The V and J ends lost 6 bases and 3 bases respectively, with 11 bases between them. There are 13 residues in the CDR3. The DNA of the CDR3 is TGTGCCAGCAGCAAACAGGAATACACTGAAGCTTTCTTT. Translation: CASSKQEYTEAFF. Full variable domain (missing parts from reference TRBV28 and TRBJ1-1): DVKVTQSSRYLVKRTGEKVFLECVQDMDHENMFWYRQDPGLGLRLIYFSYDVKMKEKGDIPEGYSVSREKKERFSLILESASTNQTSMYLCASSKQEYTEAFFGQGTRLTVV.

The chain couples TRBV6-2 or TRBV6-3 to TRBJ2-7; TRBD2 aligns across 7 bases. Germline V gene sequence: CDR1 MNHEY, CDR2 SVGEGT. After removal of 5 bases from V and 4 bases from J, the junction contained 11 bases not matched to a gene. The length of the CDR3 is 15 residues. The CDR3 loop is CASSLLADTGYEQYF. CDR3 sequence (DNA): TGTGCCAGCAGTCTCCTAGCGGATACCGGGTACGAGCAGTACTTC.

The table lists this clonotype with a few counts. V and J are TRBV10-3 and TRBJ1-5; tentative D call: TRBD1 (5 bases). This CDR3 is built from 14 residues. Trimming pared 2 bases from V and 9 bases from J, leaving 14 bases between. Germline V CDR1 and CDR2: ENHRY, SYGVKD. The CDR3 DNA reads as TGTGCCATCAGTGAGGGGGGAGACACCGGGCCCCAGCATTTT. Protein: CAISEGGDTGPQHF.

The chain links TRBV30 to TRBJ1-5; D is possibly TRBD1 (6 bases). Germline V gives CDR1 GTSNPN, CDR2 SVGIG (reference sequence). The V gene lost 0 bases and the J gene lost 1 base, with 10 bases spanning the gap. This CDR3 has 15 amino acids. This chain's CDR3 is CAWSVRGLSNQPQHF. CDR3 bases: TGTGCCTGGAGTGTCCGGGGGCTGAGCAATCAGCCCCAGCATTTT.

This clonotype is labeled as medium-sized. This chain uses TRBV7-6 with TRBJ2-1; D unresolved. V dropped 4 bases and J dropped 2 bases, with 3 bases sitting between them. Germline CDR1 reads SGHVS; CDR2 reads FNYEAQ. The CDR3 is 12 amino acids. The CDR3 DNA reads TGTGCCAGCAGCTCAACCTACAATGAGCAGTTCTTC. Encoded protein: CASSSTYNEQFF.

This clonotype ranks as medium-sized. This chain links TRBV7-2 with TRBJ1-2, with TRBD1 identical over 7 bases. This CDR3 spans 14 amino acids. Germline loops: CDR1 SGHTA, CDR2 FQGNSA. With V trimmed by 5 bases and J by 4 bases, 7 bases remained unmatched. The CDR3, as DNA: TGTGCCAGCAGCCCCCGGACAGGAGGCTATGGCTACACCTTC. This codes for CASSPRTGGYGYTF.

A few counts support this clonotype. The CDR3 DNA sequence: TGTGCCAGCAGTCTCGGACAGGGTAGCGGGGAGCTGTTTTTT. Protein product: CASSLGQGSGELFF. The V gene is TRBV11-2, the J gene TRBJ2-2; 8 bases align to TRBD1. The CDR3 runs 14 residues. CDR1 and CDR2 from the germline V gene are SGHAT and FQNNGV. V gave up 6 bases and J gave up 7 bases; unmatched junction bases: 7.

This clonotype is deemed medium-sized. The genes are TRBV5-6 and TRBJ1-6, with D perhaps matching TRBD1 (5 bases). Germline-derived CDR1 and CDR2 are SGHDT and YYEEEE. The V end lost 4 bases, the J end lost 11 bases, and 10 bases lay between the germline ends. The CDR3 totals 12 residues. The CDR3 is CASSEGVPPLHF. CDR3 in DNA: TGTGCCAGCAGCGAAGGGGTGCCACCCCTCCACTTT.

Within the sample, this clonotype is medium-sized. This chain connects TRBV4-3 to TRBJ2-3; 7 bases are shared with TRBD1. V shed 1 base, J shed 0 bases, and the junction held 7 bases outside the gene matches. From germline, CDR1 is LGHNA and CDR2 YSLEER. CDR3 length: 17 residues. CDR3 sequence: CASSQGWTGSSTDTQYF. The CDR3 DNA reads as TGCGCCAGCAGCCAAGGATGGACAGGCTCTAGCACAGATACGCAGTATTTT.

This clonotype has ten or more counts. This chain links TRBV19 with TRBJ1-6; 9 bases align to TRBD1. This CDR3 spans 13 amino acids. Germline V gene data show CDR1 as LNHDA and CDR2 as SQIVND (reference sequence). The ends lost 6 bases at V and 9 bases at J; junction bases unmatched: 3. This chain's CDR3 is CASRGQGRSPLHF. DNA for the CDR3: TGTGCCAGTAGGGGACAGGGCCGTTCACCCCTCCACTTT.

This clonotype ranks as hyperexpanded. The rearrangement joins TRBV28 to TRBJ2-7, with D possibly being TRBD1 (5 bases). V dropped 4 bases and J dropped 5 bases, with 18 bases sitting between them. The V gene's germline CDR1 is MDHEN and CDR2 SYDVKM. The CDR3 contains 15 residues. The CDR3 sequence is CASSWSPSRVHEQYF. CDR3 nucleotides: TGTGCCAGCAGTTGGTCCCCAAGCAGGGTACACGAGCAGTACTTC.

This clonotype was picked up many times. The V and J genes are TRBV7-6 and TRBJ1-1; D might be TRBD1 (6 bases). CDR3 size: 13 residues. V was pared by 5 bases and J by 1 base, with 8 bases between. Germline CDR1 is SGHVS and CDR2 is FNYEAQ. This CDR3 is CASSAGQNTEAFF. In nucleotides, the CDR3 is TGTGCCAGCAGCGCGGGACAGAACACTGAAGCTTTCTTT.

This clonotype was found many times. The chain uses TRBV9 and TRBJ2-2; TRBD2 matches 7 bases. The CDR3 totals 16 residues. Germline values: CDR1 SGDLS, CDR2 YYNGEE. Losses at the gene ends were 4 bases for V and 7 bases for J; bases not matched to a gene: 13. The CDR3 region is CASSPDFAGVGGELFF. The CDR3 DNA sequence: TGTGCCAGCAGCCCTGACTTCGCGGGAGTGGGCGGGGAGCTGTTTTTT.

By share, this clonotype ranks as medium-sized. The chain uses TRBV28 and TRBJ2-7; unclear D gene. The germline gives CDR1 MDHEN, CDR2 SYDVKM. The CDR3 has 17 residues. The V gene lost 2 bases and the J gene lost 1 base, with 18 bases spanning the gap. CDR3 coding DNA: TGTGCCAGCAGTTTACGGTCGCGCAGGTTGGGTTCCTACGAGCAGTACTTC. Translating gives CASSLRSRRLGSYEQYF.

This clonotype was seen ten or more times. The chain carries TRBV29-1 and TRBJ2-2; D is possibly TRBD2 (5 bases). Germline V gene lookup returns CDR1 SQVTM and CDR2 ANQGSEA. This CDR3 region has 13 residues. V was cut by 7 bases and J by 4 bases, with 13 bases left in between. This CDR3 reads CSARTGITGELFF. The DNA for the CDR3 is TGCAGCGCCCGGACGGGAATCACCGGGGAGCTGTTTTTT.

This clonotype is labeled medium-sized. V gene TRBV28 combines with J gene TRBJ2-1; D may correspond to TRBD1 or TRBD2 (5 bases each). This CDR3 is 14 amino acids long. The V end was cut by 6 bases, the J end by 7 bases, with 16 bases between. From germline, CDR1 is MDHEN and CDR2 SYDVKM. This CDR3 reads CASSYPGRTNEQFF. DNA of the CDR3: TGTGCCAGCAGCTACCCGGGACGGACTAATGAGCAGTTCTTC. Full variable domain (missing parts from reference TRBV28 and TRBJ2-1): DVKVTQSSRYLVKRTGEKVFLECVQDMDHENMFWYRQDPGLGLRLIYFSYDVKMKEKGDIPEGYSVSREKKERFSLILESASTNQTSMYLCASSYPGRTNEQFFGPGTRLTVL.

Judged by abundance, this clonotype is medium-sized. This rearrangement joins TRBV10-2 to TRBJ1-5; tentative D call: TRBD1 (6 bases). The CDR3 length is 14 residues. Germline values: CDR1 WSHSY, CDR2 SAAADI. Trimming shortened V by 7 bases and J by 5 bases, and 15 bases separated the two germline ends. The CDR3 DNA reads as TGCGCCAGCACTGATGGGACACCGTATCAGCCCCAGCATTTT. This gives the protein CASTDGTPYQPQHF.